The sequence of this T cell receptor beta chain was determined in a study of blood T cell repertoires in COVID-19. About the study: Material from acute and convalescent COVID-19 was sourced from the United States, Italy and Spain. PBMCs, B-cell-depleted T cells, or T cells provided the cDNA or gDNA that made up the material.

In the original analysis: By means of reference gene primer amplification, nucleated cell counts were estimated. TCRdb keeps only in-frame clones here, not all; method: immunoSEQ multiplex PCR. That table gives V, J and clone size, and the DNA gave D and trimming. The table records approximately 200,000 clones, 87% of them present only once. Trimming removed 2 bases from V and 0 bases from J, with 11 bases in between. The CDR3 consists of 15 residues. Germline V gene lookup returns CDR1 LGHDT and CDR2 YNNKEL (reference sequence). The chain joins TRBV3-1 (or the pseudogene TRBV3-2) to TRBJ2-7; no clear D. Sequenced sample: peripheral blood. This TCR was recovered from a man aged 40-49 years with active or convalescent COVID-19. CDR3 DNA: TGTGCCAGCAGCCAAAGATTAAGGAGCTCCTACGAGCAGTACTTC. The encoded protein is CASSQRLRSSYEQYF.